Listed here is a single T cell receptor (beta chain). Antigen specificity is unknown. The data derive from a study of blood T cells in healthy people across ages. For the study at large: There was about one barcoded beta molecule captured by template switching per two T cells. Study findings and constraints: There were more naive CD4+ cells and higher diversity in long-lived donors than in aged donors.

Alongside a J-beta primer mix, a sample-barcoded 5' primer served in a second PCR lasting roughly 6 to 11 cycles. Using its own MiXCR run on the 5' RACE reads, TCRdb lists one record per CDR3 protein. The sample contains roughly 800,000 distinct CDR3 sequences, about three fifths of which appear only once. V dropped 6 bases and J dropped 8 bases, with 10 bases sitting between them. Germline assignment: CDR1 SNHLY and CDR2 FYNNEI. This CDR3 spans 11 amino acids. This rearrangement joins TRBV2 to TRBJ1-1; D not resolved. This TCR was sampled from a young man in good health. The sample comprised blood. The CDR3 is CASSDMVEAFF. The CDR3 DNA reads as TGTGCCAGCAGCGATATGGTAGAAGCTTTCTTT.